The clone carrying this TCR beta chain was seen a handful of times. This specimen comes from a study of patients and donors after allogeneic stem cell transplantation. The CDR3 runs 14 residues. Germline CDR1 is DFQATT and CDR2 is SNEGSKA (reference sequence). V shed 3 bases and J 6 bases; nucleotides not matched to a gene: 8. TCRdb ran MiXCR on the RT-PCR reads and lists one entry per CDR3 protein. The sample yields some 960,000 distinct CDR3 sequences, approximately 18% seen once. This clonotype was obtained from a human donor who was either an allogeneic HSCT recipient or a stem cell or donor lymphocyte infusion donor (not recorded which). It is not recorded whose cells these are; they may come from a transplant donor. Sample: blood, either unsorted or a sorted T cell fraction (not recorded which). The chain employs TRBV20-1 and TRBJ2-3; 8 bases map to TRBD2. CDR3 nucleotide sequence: TGCAGTGCTAGCCCGCGGGGGGACGAGGATACGCAGTATTTT. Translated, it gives CSASPRGDEDTQYF.